The 19 T cell receptor beta chains below come from one sample, sequenced in a study of shared clonotypes between healthy human individuals. Some clones are missing from TCRdb's copy, which holds only in-frame ones; the method was immunoSEQ multiplex PCR. Found here are about 1.1 million clones, roughly 74% of them singletons; the top ten hold 0.6% to 0.7%. The sequenced sample consisted of memory CD4+ T cells from PBMCs. The subset was: CD45RA-negative fraction. The receptors derive from a man aged 18 to 30 in good health. Some clones in this sample may be carry-over from other donors' samples.

This clone occurred once. The V call is TRBV5-1, the J call TRBJ1-2; TRBD1 might be the D (5 bases). CDR1 and CDR2 from the germline V gene are SGHRS and YFSETQ. The CDR3 runs to 15 residues. The V end lost 0 bases, the J end lost 6 bases, and 15 bases lay between the germline ends. CDR3 residues: CASSLDAAGSDGYTF. The CDR3 nucleotides are TGCGCCAGCAGCTTGGACGCGGCAGGGAGCGATGGCTACACCTTC.

This clone has a handful of counts. The rearrangement joins TRBV6-5 to TRBJ1-2, with TRBD1 matching over 9 bases. CDR1 and CDR2 from the germline V gene are MNHEY and SVGAGI. The CDR3 covers 14 residues. The trim removed 5 bases at V and 7 bases at J, leaving 8 bases unmatched. The DNA of the CDR3 is TGTGCCAGCAGTCAGCATGACAGGGGGGGTGGCTACACCTTC. Translated, it gives CASSQHDRGGGYTF.

The chain couples TRBV18 to TRBJ2-7, with TRBD2 matching 11 bases. The germline V gene has CDR1 KGHSH and CDR2 LQKENI. The length of the CDR3 is 16 residues. Losses at the gene ends were 6 bases for V and 2 bases for J; bases not matched to a gene: 9. The CDR3 coding sequence is TGTGCCAGCTCTCCGATTGGGACTAGCGGTACCTACGAGCAGTACTTC. It translates to CASSPIGTSGTYEQYF.

J is TRBJ2-2 and V is TRBV9; D gene uncertain. From germline, CDR1 is SGDLS and CDR2 YYNGEE. V gave up 2 bases and J gave up 0 bases, with 8 bases separating them. The CDR3 sequence is 15 residues long. CDR3 loop: CASSVAATNTGELFF. The CDR3, as DNA: TGTGCCAGCAGCGTCGCGGCTACGAACACCGGGGAGCTGTTTTTT.

As concerns this clone: An end of the junction differs from the germline gene, which may be a read error. Other DNA sequences in this specimen translate into the identical CDR3. The rearrangement uses TRBV30 and TRBJ1-2; D ambiguous. This CDR3 comprises 14 residues. Germline lookup yields CDR1 GTSNPN and CDR2 SVGIG (reference sequence). The CDR3 nucleotides read TGTGCCTGGAGCGTCGGGCCTTCCTTCTATGGCTACACCTTT. Translating it yields CAWSVGPSFYGYTF.

The rearrangement links TRBV6-6 to TRBJ2-1, with D hard to call. CDR3 length: 15 amino acids. V shed 0 bases and J shed 2 bases, with 8 bases lying between them. Germline CDR1 is MNHNY and CDR2 is SVGAGI (reference sequence). CDR3 DNA sequence: TGTGCCAGCAGTTACTCGTCACTTCCCTACAATGAGCAGTTCTTC. This codes for CASSYSSLPYNEQFF.

This chain links TRBV7-9 with TRBJ1-5; TRBD1 is a possible D gene (6 bases). The CDR3 covers 12 residues. V was pared by 3 bases and J by 10 bases, with 10 bases between. In germline, CDR1 is SEHNR, CDR2 FQNEAQ (reference sequence). For the CDR3, the DNA is TGTGCCAGCAGCTTGCAGGGGTCTCCCCAGCATTTT. Its translation: CASSLQGSPQHF.

The V and J genes are TRBV28 and TRBJ2-5; 10 bases match TRBD2. From germline, CDR1 is MDHEN and CDR2 SYDVKM. The length of the CDR3 is 16 residues. Trimming removed 5 bases from V and 0 bases from J; junction bases left unmatched: 6. CDR3 bases: TGTGCCAGCAGTACCAGGACTAGCGGAGACCAAGAGACCCAGTACTTC. Its protein product is CASSTRTSGDQETQYF.

A note on this clone: Relative to the germline gene, one junction end is altered; a read error may explain this. Other DNA sequences from this sample encode an identical CDR3 as well. The chain joins TRBV19 to TRBJ1-5; D possibly corresponds to TRBD1 (5 bases). The CDR3 consists of 13 residues. CDR1 and CDR2 (germline): LNHDA, SQIVND (reference sequence). CDR3 amino acids: CASSIGGKQPQHF. The CDR3 bases are TGTGCCAGTAGTATAGGGGGCAAACAGCCCCAGCATTTT.

This clone was counted once. The chain couples TRBV7-2 to TRBJ2-7, with 13 nucleotides matching TRBD2. The junction had 5 bases not matched to a gene; V was cut back by 6 bases and J by 6 bases. The germline V gene encodes CDR1 SGHTA and CDR2 FQGNSA. The CDR3 runs to 14 residues. For the CDR3, the DNA is TGTGCCAGCAGGCAAGGACTAGCGGGAGCCGAGCAGTACTTC. Its protein is CASRQGLAGAEQYF.

CDR3 DNA: TGTGCCTGGAGTGGTCCAGGGGGCCGTGGTCAGCCCCAGCATTTT. Translated, it gives CAWSGPGGRGQPQHF. This chain uses TRBV30 with TRBJ1-5, with 8 bases identical to TRBD1. V was clipped by 1 base and J by 6 bases; unmatched bases: 8. The CDR3 is 15 residues long. Germline CDR1 and CDR2: GTSNPN and SVGIG (reference sequence).

Details on this clone: Other nucleotide sequences from this sample produce the same CDR3. The chain links TRBV30 to TRBJ2-7; tentative D call: TRBD2 (6 bases). V lost 1 base and J lost 3, with 10 bases in between. Germline V gene sequence: CDR1 GTSNPN, CDR2 SVGIG (reference sequence). The CDR3 length is 13 residues. DNA of the CDR3: TGTGCCTGGAGTGATGGGGGGTTCTACGAGCAGTACTTC. Translated, it gives CAWSDGGFYEQYF.

The chain has TRBV27 and TRBJ2-2; D is perhaps TRBD2 (6 bases). Per germline, CDR1 MNHEY and CDR2 SMNVEV (reference sequence). The length of the CDR3 is 16 residues. Trimming removed 8 bases from V and 0 bases from J, with 16 bases in between. The CDR3 region is CASGTKRVPNTGELFF. For the CDR3, the DNA is TGTGCCAGCGGTACGAAGCGGGTACCGAACACCGGGGAGCTGTTTTTT.

This sequence joins TRBV28 and TRBJ1-1; 8 positions agree with TRBD1. The CDR3 loop spans 14 amino acids. The ends lost 5 bases at V and 1 base at J; junction bases unmatched: 3. Germline CDR1 and CDR2: MDHEN and SYDVKM. The CDR3 DNA sequence: TGTGCCAGCAGTAGGGGGACAGGGAACACTGAAGCTTTCTTT. The encoded protein is CASSRGTGNTEAFF.

The chain combines TRBV14 with TRBJ1-5; D is ambiguous. The length of the CDR3 is 13 residues. Trimming shortened V by 0 bases and J by 5 bases, and 5 bases separated the two germline ends. Germline V gives CDR1 SGHDN, CDR2 FVKESK. CDR3: CASSQDGHQPQHF. CDR3 bases: TGTGCCAGCAGCCAAGACGGTCATCAGCCCCAGCATTTT. Variable domain in full (rest from reference TRBV14 and TRBJ1-5): EAGVTQFPSHSVIEKGQTVTLRCDPISGHDNLYWYRRVMGKEIKFLLHFVKESKQDESGMPNNRFLAERTGGTYSTLKVQPAELEDSGVYFCASSQDGHQPQHFGDGTRLSIL.

The V gene is TRBV6-5, the J gene TRBJ1-1; no clear D gene. CDR1 is MNHEY and CDR2 is SVGAGI in the germline V gene. The ends were cut back, 6 bases at V and 0 bases at J, with 14 bases in the middle. The CDR3 length is 15 residues. In DNA form, the CDR3 reads TGTGCCAGCAGAACTCTCGGGCTGATGAACACTGAAGCTTTCTTT. It is translated as CASRTLGLMNTEAFF.

The chain has TRBV11-2 and TRBJ2-5, with D perhaps matching TRBD1 (6 bases). Germline CDR1 reads SGHAT; CDR2 reads FQNNGV. Trimming pared 8 bases from V and 5 bases from J, leaving 18 bases between. The CDR3 extends over 14 amino acids. This CDR3 is CASGSRQAGETQYF. The DNA of the CDR3 is TGTGCCAGCGGCTCGAGACAGGCAGGGGAGACCCAGTACTTC.

This clone has more than one count but fewer than ten. This chain uses TRBV2 with TRBJ1-1; no definite D call. The CDR3 has 13 residues. Germline CDR1 is SNHLY and CDR2 is FYNNEI. The germline V and J ends were trimmed by 6 bases and 0 bases, with 8 bases remaining between them. The CDR3 is CASSGGLNTEAFF. The CDR3 DNA follows: TGTGCCAGCAGCGGTGGACTGAACACTGAAGCTTTCTTT.

The rearrangement links TRBV6-1 to TRBJ2-3; the D is unclear. Trimming removed 4 bases at V and 2 bases at J, with 4 bases between. CDR1 and CDR2 from the germline V gene are MNHNS and SASEGT. The length of the CDR3 is 12 residues. As DNA, the CDR3 is TGTGCCAGCAGTGGGTCCACAGATACGCAGTATTTT. This gives the protein CASSGSTDTQYF.